The text below deals with one T cell receptor (beta chain). Measured with immunoSEQ multiplex PCR; TCRdb has only the in-frame clones, and not every one. Among around 100,000 clones, 90% to 95% were seen once, and the ten largest hold approximately 0.88%. This sample is drawn from a study of T cell changes during pregnancy in multiple sclerosis. This CDR3 has 15 residues. Germline assignment: CDR1 SNHLY and CDR2 FYNNEI. The V end was cut by 9 bases, the J end by 2 bases, with 14 bases between. This sequence joins TRBV2 and TRBJ2-6; perhaps TRBD1 as D (6 bases). The sequence derives from a female donor with multiple sclerosis, enrolled in a pregnancy study. Material: peripheral blood, obtained before pregnancy. DNA of the CDR3: TGTGCCAGTAGCTCACAGGGAACTGGGGCCAACGTCCTGACTTTC. This gives the protein CASSSQGTGANVLTF.